This T cell receptor (delta chain) was profiled in a study of gamma-delta T cells after stem cell transplantation. After removal of 3 bases from V and 0 bases from J, the junction contained 23 bases not matched to a gene. Germline CDR1 TSWWSYY, CDR2 QGS. The CDR3 is 22 residues long. Turning to this clone: This may arise from a read error, as a much more abundant clone is one base away. Other DNA sequences within the sample encode an identical CDR3.

TCRdb used CATT to re-call clones from the RT-PCR reads. The table includes several thousand delta-chain clones, about 23% detected once. J is TRDJ1 and V is TRDV1; 9 bases are a match to TRDD3. Sequenced: gamma-delta T cells. The TCR was taken from a human donor. It is not recorded whose cells these are; they may come from a transplant donor. The CDR3 spells CALGDVYPEYWGTATYTDKLIF. CDR3 nucleotides: TGTGCTCTTGGGGATGTGTACCCTGAGTACTGGGGGACCGCGACCTACACCGATAAACTCATCTTT.